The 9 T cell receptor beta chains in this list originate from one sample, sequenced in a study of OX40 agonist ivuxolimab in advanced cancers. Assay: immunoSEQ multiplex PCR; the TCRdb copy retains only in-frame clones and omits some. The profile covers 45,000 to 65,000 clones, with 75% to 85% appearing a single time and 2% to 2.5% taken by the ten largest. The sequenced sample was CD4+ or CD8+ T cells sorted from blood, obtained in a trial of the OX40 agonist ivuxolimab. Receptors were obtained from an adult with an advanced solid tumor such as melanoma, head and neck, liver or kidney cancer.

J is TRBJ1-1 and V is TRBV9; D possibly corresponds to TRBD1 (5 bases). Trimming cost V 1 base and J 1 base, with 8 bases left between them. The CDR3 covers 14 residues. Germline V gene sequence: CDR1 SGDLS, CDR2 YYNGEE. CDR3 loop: CASSVSQGNTEAFF. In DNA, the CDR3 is TGTGCCAGCAGCGTAAGTCAGGGGAACACTGAAGCTTTCTTT.

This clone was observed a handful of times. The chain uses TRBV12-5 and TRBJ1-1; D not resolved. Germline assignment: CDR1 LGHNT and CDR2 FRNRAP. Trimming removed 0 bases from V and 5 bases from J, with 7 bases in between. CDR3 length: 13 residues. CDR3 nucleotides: TGTGCTAGTGGTTTGGTTCCCGGAACTGAAGCTTTCTTT. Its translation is CASGLVPGTEAFF.

This CDR3 is CASSYSGQVEGEKLFF. The CDR3 DNA is TGTGCCAGCAGTTACTCGGGACAGGTGGAGGGTGAAAAACTGTTTTTT. This rearrangement joins TRBV6-6 to TRBJ1-4; 8 nucleotides match TRBD1. The V segment lost 0 bases and the J segment 7 bases; nucleotides outside the gene matches: 7. The germline V gene has CDR1 MNHNY and CDR2 SVGAGI (reference sequence). This CDR3 is built from 16 residues.

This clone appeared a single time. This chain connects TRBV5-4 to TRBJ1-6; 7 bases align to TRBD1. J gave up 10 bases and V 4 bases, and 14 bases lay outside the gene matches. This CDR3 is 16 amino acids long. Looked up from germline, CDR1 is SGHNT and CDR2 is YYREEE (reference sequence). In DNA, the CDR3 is TGTGCCAGCAGCCAGGACAGGAACCCAGGAAGCTCACCCCTCCACTTT. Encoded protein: CASSQDRNPGSSPLHF.

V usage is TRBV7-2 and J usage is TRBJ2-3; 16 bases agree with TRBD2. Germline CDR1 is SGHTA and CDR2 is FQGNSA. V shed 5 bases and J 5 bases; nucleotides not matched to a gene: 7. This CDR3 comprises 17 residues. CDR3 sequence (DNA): TGTGCCAGCAGCCTGGGACTAGCGGGGGGGCCGGGAGATACGCAGTATTTT. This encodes CASSLGLAGGPGDTQYF.

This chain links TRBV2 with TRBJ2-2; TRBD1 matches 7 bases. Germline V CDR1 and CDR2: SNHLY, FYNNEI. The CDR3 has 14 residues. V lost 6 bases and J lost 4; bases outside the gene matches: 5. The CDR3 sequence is CASRVSGGTGELFF. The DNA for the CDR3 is TGTGCCAGCAGGGTTTCAGGGGGCACCGGGGAGCTGTTTTTT. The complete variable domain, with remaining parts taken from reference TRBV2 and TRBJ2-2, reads EPEVTQTPSHQVTQMGQEVILRCVPISNHLYFYWYRQILGQKVEFLVSFYNNEISEKSEIFDDQFSVERPDGSNFTLKIRSTKLEDSAMYFCASRVSGGTGELFFGEGSRLTVL.

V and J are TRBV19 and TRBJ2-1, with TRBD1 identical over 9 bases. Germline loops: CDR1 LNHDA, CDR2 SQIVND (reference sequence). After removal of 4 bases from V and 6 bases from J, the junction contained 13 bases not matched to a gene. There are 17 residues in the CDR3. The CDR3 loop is CASSTLPGQGVVNEQFF. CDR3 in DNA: TGTGCCAGTAGTACTCTACCGGGACAGGGAGTGGTCAATGAGCAGTTCTTC.

This CDR3 reads CASSVQGSVTGELFF. CDR3 bases: TGTGCCAGCAGCGTACAGGGGTCGGTCACCGGGGAGCTGTTTTTT. The J gene is TRBJ2-2, the V gene TRBV7-8, with 7 bases matching TRBD1. The CDR3 covers 15 residues. Germline CDR1 and CDR2: SGHVS and FQNEAQ. V shed 5 bases and J 4 bases; nucleotides not matched to a gene: 7.

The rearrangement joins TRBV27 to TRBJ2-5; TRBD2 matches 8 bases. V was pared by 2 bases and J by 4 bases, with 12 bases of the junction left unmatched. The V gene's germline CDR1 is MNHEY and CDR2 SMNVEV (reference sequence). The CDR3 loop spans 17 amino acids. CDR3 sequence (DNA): TGTGCCAGCAGTTTAGCCAGCGGGGGATGGGGGAGAGAGACCCAGTACTTC. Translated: CASSLASGGWGRETQYF.